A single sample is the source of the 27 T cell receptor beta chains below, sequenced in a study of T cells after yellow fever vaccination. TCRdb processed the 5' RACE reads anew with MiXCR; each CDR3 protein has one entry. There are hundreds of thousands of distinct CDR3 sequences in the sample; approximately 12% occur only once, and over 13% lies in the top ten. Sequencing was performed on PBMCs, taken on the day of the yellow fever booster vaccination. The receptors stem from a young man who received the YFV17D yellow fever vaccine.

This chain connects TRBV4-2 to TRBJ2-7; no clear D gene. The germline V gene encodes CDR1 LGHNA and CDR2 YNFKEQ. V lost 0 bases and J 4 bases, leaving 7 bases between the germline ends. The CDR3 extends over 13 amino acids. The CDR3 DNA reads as TGTGCCAGCAGCCAAGATCACCGTTACGAGCAGTACTTC. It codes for CASSQDHRYEQYF.

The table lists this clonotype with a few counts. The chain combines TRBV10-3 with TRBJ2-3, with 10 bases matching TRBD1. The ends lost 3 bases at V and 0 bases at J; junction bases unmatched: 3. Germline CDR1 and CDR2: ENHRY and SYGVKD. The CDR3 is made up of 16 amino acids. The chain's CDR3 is CAISDGTGASTDTQYF. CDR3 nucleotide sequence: TGTGCCATCAGTGATGGGACAGGGGCTAGCACAGATACGCAGTATTTT.

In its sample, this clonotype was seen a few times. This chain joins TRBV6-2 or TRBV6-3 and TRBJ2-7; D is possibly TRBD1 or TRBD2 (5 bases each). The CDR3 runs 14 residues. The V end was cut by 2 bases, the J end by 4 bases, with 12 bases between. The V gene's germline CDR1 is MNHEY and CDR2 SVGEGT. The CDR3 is CASSYLGPTYEQYF. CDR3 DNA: TGTGCCAGCAGTTACCTGGGACCAACATACGAGCAGTACTTC.

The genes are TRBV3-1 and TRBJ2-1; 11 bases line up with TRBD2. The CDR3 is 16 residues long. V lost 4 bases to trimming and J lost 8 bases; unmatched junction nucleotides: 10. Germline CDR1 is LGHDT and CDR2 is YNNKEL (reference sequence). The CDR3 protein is CASSRLTSGSIYEQFF. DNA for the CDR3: TGTGCCAGCAGCCGCCTAACTAGCGGGAGTATCTATGAGCAGTTCTTC.

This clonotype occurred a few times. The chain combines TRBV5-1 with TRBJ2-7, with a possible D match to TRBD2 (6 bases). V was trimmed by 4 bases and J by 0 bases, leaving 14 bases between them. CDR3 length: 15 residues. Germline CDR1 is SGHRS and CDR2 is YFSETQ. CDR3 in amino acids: CASSHDLASSYEQYF. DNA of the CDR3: TGCGCCAGCAGCCATGATCTAGCGTCCTCCTACGAGCAGTACTTC. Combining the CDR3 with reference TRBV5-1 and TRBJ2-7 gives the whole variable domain KAGVTQTPRYLIKTRGQQVTLSCSPISGHRSVSWYQQTPGQGLQFLFEYFSETQRNKGNFPGRFSGRQFSNSRSEMNVSTLELGDSALYLCASSHDLASSYEQYFGPGTRLTVT.

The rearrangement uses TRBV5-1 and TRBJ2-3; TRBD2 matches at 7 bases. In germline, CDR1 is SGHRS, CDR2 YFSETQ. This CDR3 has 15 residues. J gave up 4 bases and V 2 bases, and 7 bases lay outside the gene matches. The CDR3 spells CASSFGGRVADTQYF. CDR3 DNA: TGCGCCAGCAGCTTCGGCGGGAGAGTGGCAGATACGCAGTATTTT.

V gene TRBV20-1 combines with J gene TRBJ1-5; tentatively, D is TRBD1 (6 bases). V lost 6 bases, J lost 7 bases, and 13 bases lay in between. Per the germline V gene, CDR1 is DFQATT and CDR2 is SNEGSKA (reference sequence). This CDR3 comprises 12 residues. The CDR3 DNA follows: TGCAGTGCGGGGGCAGAGGCACAGCCCCAGCATTTT. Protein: CSAGAEAQPQHF.

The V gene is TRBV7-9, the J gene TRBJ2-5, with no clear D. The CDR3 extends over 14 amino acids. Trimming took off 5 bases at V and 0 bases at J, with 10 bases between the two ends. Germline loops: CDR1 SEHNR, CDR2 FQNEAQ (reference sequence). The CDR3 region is CASSPTVYQETQYF. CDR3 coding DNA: TGTGCCAGCAGCCCGACGGTGTACCAAGAGACCCAGTACTTC.

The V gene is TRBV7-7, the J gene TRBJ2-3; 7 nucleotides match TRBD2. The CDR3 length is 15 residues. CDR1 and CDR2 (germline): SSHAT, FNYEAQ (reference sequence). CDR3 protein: CASGFHSGFTDTQYF. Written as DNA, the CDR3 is TGTGCTAGCGGATTCCATAGCGGGTTCACAGATACGCAGTATTTT.

The DNA of the CDR3 is TGTGCCAGCAGCTTTACTACGGGAACCAGAAATGAGCAGTTCTTC. Its translation is CASSFTTGTRNEQFF. This sequence joins TRBV5-6 and TRBJ2-1, with a possible D match to TRBD2 (5 bases). CDR1 and CDR2 (germline): SGHDT, YYEEEE. The CDR3 loop spans 15 amino acids. Trimming stripped 2 bases from V and 7 bases from J, with 16 bases between.

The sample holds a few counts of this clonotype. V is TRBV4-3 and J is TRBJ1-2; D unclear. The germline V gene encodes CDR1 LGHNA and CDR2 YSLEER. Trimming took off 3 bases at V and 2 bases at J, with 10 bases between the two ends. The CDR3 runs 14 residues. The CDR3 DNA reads TGCGCCAGCAGCCAGAGGGTGGCCAACTATGGCTACACCTTC. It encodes CASSQRVANYGYTF.

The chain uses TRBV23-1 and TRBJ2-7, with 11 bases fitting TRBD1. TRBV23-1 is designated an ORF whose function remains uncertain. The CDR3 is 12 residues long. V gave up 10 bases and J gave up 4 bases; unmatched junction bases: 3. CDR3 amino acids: CATDRGLYEQYF. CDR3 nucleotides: TGCGCCACGGACAGGGGGCTTTACGAGCAGTACTTC.

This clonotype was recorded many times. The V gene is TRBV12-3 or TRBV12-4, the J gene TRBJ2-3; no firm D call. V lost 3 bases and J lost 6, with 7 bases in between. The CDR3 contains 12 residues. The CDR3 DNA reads TGTGCCAGCAGTTTCCGCTGGGATACGCAGTATTTT. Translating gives CASSFRWDTQYF.

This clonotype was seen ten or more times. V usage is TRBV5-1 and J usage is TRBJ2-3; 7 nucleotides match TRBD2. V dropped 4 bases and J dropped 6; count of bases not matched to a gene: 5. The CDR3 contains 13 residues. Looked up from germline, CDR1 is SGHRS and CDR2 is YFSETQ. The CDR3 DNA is TGCGCCAGCAGCGGGAGGGCCGGGGATACGCAGTATTTT. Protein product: CASSGRAGDTQYF.

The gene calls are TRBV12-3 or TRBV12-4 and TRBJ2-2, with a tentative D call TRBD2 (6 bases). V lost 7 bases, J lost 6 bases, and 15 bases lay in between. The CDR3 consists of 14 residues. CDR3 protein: CASTWGTFPGELFF. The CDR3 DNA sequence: TGTGCCAGCACCTGGGGGACTTTCCCCGGGGAGCTGTTTTTT.

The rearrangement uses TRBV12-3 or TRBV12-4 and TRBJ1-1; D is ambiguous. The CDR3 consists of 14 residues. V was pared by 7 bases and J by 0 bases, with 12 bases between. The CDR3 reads CASTNRLLNTEAFF. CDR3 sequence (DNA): TGTGCCAGCACTAATAGGTTATTGAACACTGAAGCTTTCTTT.

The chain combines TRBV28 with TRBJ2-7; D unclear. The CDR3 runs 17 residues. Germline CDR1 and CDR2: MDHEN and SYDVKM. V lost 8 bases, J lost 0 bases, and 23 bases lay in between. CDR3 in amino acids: CASRYIGPNPLSYEQYF. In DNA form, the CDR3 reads TGTGCCAGCCGATATATTGGGCCAAACCCCCTCTCCTACGAGCAGTACTTC.

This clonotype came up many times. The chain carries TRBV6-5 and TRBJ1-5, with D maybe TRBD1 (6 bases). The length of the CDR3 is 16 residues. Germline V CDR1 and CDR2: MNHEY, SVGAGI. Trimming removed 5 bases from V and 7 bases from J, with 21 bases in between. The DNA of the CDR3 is TGTGCCAGCAGTACTAACGGCGCTGAAAGGGGGCAGCCCCAGCATTTT. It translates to CASSTNGAERGQPQHF.

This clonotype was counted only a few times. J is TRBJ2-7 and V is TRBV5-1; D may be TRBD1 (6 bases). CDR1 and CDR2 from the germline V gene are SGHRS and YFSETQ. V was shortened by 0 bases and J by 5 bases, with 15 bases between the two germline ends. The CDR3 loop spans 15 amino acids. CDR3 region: CASSLAIRGYDEQYF. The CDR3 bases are TGCGCCAGCAGCTTGGCAATCAGGGGTTATGACGAGCAGTACTTC.

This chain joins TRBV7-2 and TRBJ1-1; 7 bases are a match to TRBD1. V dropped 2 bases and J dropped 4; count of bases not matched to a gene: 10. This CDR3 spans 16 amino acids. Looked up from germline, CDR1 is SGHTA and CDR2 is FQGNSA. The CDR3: CASSLFTTGSGTEAFF. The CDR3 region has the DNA TGTGCCAGCAGCTTATTTACGACAGGGTCCGGCACTGAAGCTTTCTTT.

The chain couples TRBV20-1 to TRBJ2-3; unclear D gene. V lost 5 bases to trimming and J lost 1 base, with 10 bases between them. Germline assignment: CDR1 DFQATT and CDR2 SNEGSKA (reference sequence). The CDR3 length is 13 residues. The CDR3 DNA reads TGCAGTGCTGAGGTTGGGGGCACAGATACGCAGTATTTT. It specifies CSAEVGGTDTQYF.

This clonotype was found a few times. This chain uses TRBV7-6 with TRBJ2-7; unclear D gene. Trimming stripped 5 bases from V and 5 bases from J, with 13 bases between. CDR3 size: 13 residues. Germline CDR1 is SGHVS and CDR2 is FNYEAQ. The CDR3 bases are TGTGCCAGCAGCGCTAAGGAATCGGACGAGCAGTACTTC. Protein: CASSAKESDEQYF.

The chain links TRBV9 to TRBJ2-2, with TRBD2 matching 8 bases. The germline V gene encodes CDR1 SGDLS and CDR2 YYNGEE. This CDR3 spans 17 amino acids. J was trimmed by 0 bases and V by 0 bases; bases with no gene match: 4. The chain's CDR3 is CASSVAAGGANTGELFF. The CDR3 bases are TGTGCCAGCAGCGTAGCCGCCGGGGGGGCGAACACCGGGGAGCTGTTTTTT.

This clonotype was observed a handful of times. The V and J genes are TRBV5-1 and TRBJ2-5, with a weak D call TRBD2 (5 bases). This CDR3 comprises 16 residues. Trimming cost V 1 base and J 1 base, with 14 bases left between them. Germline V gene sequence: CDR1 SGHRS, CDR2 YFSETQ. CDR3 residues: CASSLRPSRGQETQYF. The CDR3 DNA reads TGCGCCAGCAGCTTGAGGCCCTCACGGGGCCAAGAGACCCAGTACTTC.

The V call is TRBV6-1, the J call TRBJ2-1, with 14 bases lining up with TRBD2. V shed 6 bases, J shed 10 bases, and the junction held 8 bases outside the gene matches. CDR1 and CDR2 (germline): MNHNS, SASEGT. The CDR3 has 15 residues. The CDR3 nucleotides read TGTGCCAGCAGGTCGGGACTAGCGGGAGTTCGAGAGCAGTTCTTC. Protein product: CASRSGLAGVREQFF.

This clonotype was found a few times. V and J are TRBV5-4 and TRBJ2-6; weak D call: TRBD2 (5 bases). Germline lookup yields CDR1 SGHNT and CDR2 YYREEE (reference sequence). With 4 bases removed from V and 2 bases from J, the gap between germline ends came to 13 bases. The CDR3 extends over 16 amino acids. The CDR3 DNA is TGTGCCAGCAGCCCTCTCCCGAGGGCTGGGGCCAACGTCCTGACTTTC. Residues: CASSPLPRAGANVLTF.

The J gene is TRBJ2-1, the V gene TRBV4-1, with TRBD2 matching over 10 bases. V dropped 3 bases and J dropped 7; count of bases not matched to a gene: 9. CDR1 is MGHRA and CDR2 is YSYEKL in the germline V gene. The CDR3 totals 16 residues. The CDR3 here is CASSQEENSGRNEQFF. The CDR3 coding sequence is TGCGCCAGCAGCCAGGAAGAGAATAGCGGGAGGAATGAGCAGTTCTTC.